A selection of T cell receptor beta chains follows, all from one sample in a study of identical twins. TCRdb itself ran the 5' RACE reads through MiXCR, one entry per CDR3 protein. The repertoire holds around 1.7 million distinct CDR3 sequences, with about 31% as singletons. Sequencing used cord blood. These TCRs come from a newborn girl in good health. Each CDR3 is given with its conserved first and last residue. The order of the fields is V gene, D gene, J gene, clone size, CDR3 DNA, CDR3 protein. The D gene is left open where the match is weak. Size is omitted from some rows. Given values are once, few, many or a class for expanded clones.

TRBV7-2	-	TRBJ1-2	few	TGTGCCAGCAGCTTCGATAGGTACTATGGCTACACCTTC	CASSFDRYYGYTF
TRBV9	TRBD2	TRBJ2-1	-	TGTGCCAGCAGCGTGGGCATCGGGGGGATCTCCTACAATGAGCAGTTCTTC	CASSVGIGGISYNEQFF
TRBV28	-	TRBJ2-7	few	TGTGCCAGCAGTCAAAAGACTCCCTACGAGCAGTACTTC	CASSQKTPYEQYF
TRBV4-2	-	TRBJ2-5	many	TGTGCCAGCAGCCAAAGGCCGGAAGAGACCCAGTACTTC	CASSQRPEETQYF
TRBV28	TRBD1	TRBJ1-2	-	TGTGCCAGCAGTTATGTTAGGGGGGGACAGGTTAACTATGGCTACACCTTC	CASSYVRGGQVNYGYTF
TRBV27	-	TRBJ2-3	-	TGTGCCAGCAGTTTAGCACAGGTCACAGATACGCAGTATTTT	CASSLAQVTDTQYF
TRBV20-1	TRBD1	TRBJ2-7	-	TGCAGTGCTAGCAGGGGGTTAAGCTCCTACAATGAGCAGTACTTC	CSASRGLSSYNEQYF
TRBV12-3/TRBV12-4	TRBD2	TRBJ2-7	-	TGTGCCAGCAGCCATAGCGGGAGACGGCCCTACGAGCAGTACTTC	CASSHSGRRPYEQYF
TRBV12-3/TRBV12-4	TRBD1	TRBJ1-2	few	TGTGCCAGCAGTTTAGTAGGGGGCAGAATCAACTATGGCTACACCTTC	CASSLVGGRINYGYTF
TRBV20-1	TRBD2	TRBJ2-1	-	TGCAGTGCTAGCCCCCTACTAGCGGGGGGAAACCCGTACAATGAGCAGTTCTTC	CSASPLLAGGNPYNEQFF
TRBV28	-	TRBJ2-7	few	TGTGCCAGCAGGCCCTTCGGGAGAGGCTACGAGCAGTACTTC	CASRPFGRGYEQYF
TRBV6-1	TRBD1	TRBJ1-1	-	TGTGCCAGCAGTGGACAGGGGCTCACTGAAGCTTTCTTT	CASSGQGLTEAFF
TRBV12-3/TRBV12-4	-	TRBJ2-2	few	TGTGCCAGCAGACCGCCCGAGAGCGGGGAGCTGTTTTTT	CASRPPESGELFF
TRBV20-1	-	TRBJ2-3	-	TGCAGTGCTATTTCGGGGACCTCTAGCACAGATACGCAGTATTTT	CSAISGTSSTDTQYF
TRBV5-1	TRBD1	TRBJ1-1	-	TGCGCCAGCAGCTCGGACCGGACAGGGGGCTTGAACACTGAAGCTTTCTTT	CASSSDRTGGLNTEAFF
TRBV10-3	-	TRBJ2-3	few	TGTGCCATCAGTGAGGCCGGCTCTAGCACAGATACGCAGTATTTT	CAISEAGSSTDTQYF
TRBV5-1	-	TRBJ2-3	-	TGCGCCAGCAGCGCTAGGGTCTCCACAGATACGCAGTATTTT	CASSARVSTDTQYF
TRBV20-1	-	TRBJ2-7	-	TGCAGTACTCCCCCGGGGTTGCGCTCCTACGAGCAGTACTTC	CSTPPGLRSYEQYF
TRBV10-3	TRBD1	TRBJ2-6	-	TGTGCCATCAATACAGGGGTTGGGGCCAGCGTCCTGACTTTC	CAINTGVGASVLTF
TRBV12-5	TRBD2	TRBJ2-1	once	TGTGCTAGTGGTTTGGTACTGCGGGAGGGCCACAATGGGCAGTTCTTC	CASGLVLREGHNGQFF
TRBV7-9	-	TRBJ2-6	-	TGTGCCAGCAGCTTAGATCGGGGGGCTGGGACTGGGGCCAACGTCCTGACTTTC	CASSLDRGAGTGANVLTF
TRBV7-8	-	TRBJ1-2	many	TGTGCCAGCAGCTACCGGGACGGAAATGGCTACACCTTC	CASSYRDGNGYTF
TRBV6-5	-	TRBJ1-1	few	TGTGCCAGCAGTCCTAGACCTTACACTGAAGCTTTCTTT	CASSPRPYTEAFF
TRBV2	TRBD2	TRBJ2-1	few	TGTGCCGCCGAGGGGACTAGCGGGGTAGCTGGGAATGAGCAGTTCTTC	CAAEGTSGVAGNEQFF
TRBV18	-	TRBJ2-5	few	TGTGCCAGCTCACCACCGGCAGGGAGGAATGAGCAGTACTTC	CASSPPAGRNEQYF
TRBV24-1	-	TRBJ2-1	few	TGTGCCACCAGTGATTTCGGGGGAGGCTCCTACAATGAGCAGTTCTTC	CATSDFGGGSYNEQFF
TRBV20-1	TRBD2	TRBJ2-3	few	TGCAGCGCCGGGACTAGGGTTCCAGATACGCAGTATTTT	CSAGTRVPDTQYF
TRBV10-3	-	TRBJ2-3	many	TGTGCCATCAGTGATGGGGTCAGCACAGATACGCAGTATTTT	CAISDGVSTDTQYF
TRBV12-3/TRBV12-4	-	TRBJ1-1	once	TGTGCCAGCAGTTTTGGCGGGGGACCGAACACTGAAGCTTTCTTT	CASSFGGGPNTEAFF
TRBV25-1	-	TRBJ2-7	-	TGTGCCAGCAGTGACTGGGATAGCAATGAGCAGTACTTC	CASSDWDSNEQYF
TRBV10-3	TRBD2	TRBJ2-7	few	TGTGCCATCAGTGAGTCGAGAGCGGGAGGCTCCTACGAGCAGTACTTC	CAISESRAGGSYEQYF
TRBV6-1	-	TRBJ2-3	few	TGTGCCAGCAAATGGGACTCCCTCACAGATACGCAGTATTTT	CASKWDSLTDTQYF
TRBV12-3/TRBV12-4	-	TRBJ1-4	-	TGTGCCAGCATTTCCCAGGGACGGAATGAAAAACTGTTTTTT	CASISQGRNEKLFF
TRBV7-2	TRBD2	TRBJ2-3	-	TGTGCCAGCAGCTTGGCAGGACTAGCGGGGGGGCGAGATACGCAGTATTTT	CASSLAGLAGGRDTQYF
TRBV25-1	-	TRBJ2-5	-	TGTGCCAGCAGTGAACCCCTCGACGACAATGAGCAGTACTTC	CASSEPLDDNEQYF
TRBV12-3/TRBV12-4	-	TRBJ1-6	-	TGTGCCAGCGCAAAAGGGACCTATAATTCACCCCTCCACTTT	CASAKGTYNSPLHF
TRBV4-1	-	TRBJ2-7	-	TGCGCCAGCAGCCATTTGACCGGACACCGGAGCTCCTACGAGCAGTACTTC	CASSHLTGHRSSYEQYF
TRBV7-2	-	TRBJ2-4	few	TGTGCCAGCAGCTTATGGTCTGGCGGGGACTCCAAAAACATTCAGTACTTC	CASSLWSGGDSKNIQYF
TRBV6-1	-	TRBJ1-2	few	TGTGCCAGCAGTGAAGCCCCGCGATATAACTATGGCTACACCTTC	CASSEAPRYNYGYTF
TRBV29-1	-	TRBJ2-1	many	TGCAGCGTTGATTTAACTACGTTGGGGAATGAGCAGTTCTTC	CSVDLTTLGNEQFF
TRBV12-3/TRBV12-4	-	TRBJ1-4	-	TGTGCCAGCAGCCCCGGGCCAAGAAAGGAAAAACTGTTTTTT	CASSPGPRKEKLFF